One and the same sample provided the 14 T cell receptor beta chains below, sequenced in a study of response to subunit inactivated influenza vaccine (dated by TCRdb to 2016 to 2018). The library relied on RT-PCR. The listed sequencing device is Illumina HiSeq 2500. The raw public reads went through TCRdb reprocessing: fastp at Q25, MiXCR clone calling, in-frame beta chains kept. Rows are unified per CDR3 protein, each entry keeping the most common DNA and genes. Present in this sample are about 540,000 distinct CDR3 sequences, approximately 24% of which were seen just once. 2.5% to 3.5% of the sample is held by the ten biggest clonotypes. The same sample was also studied in work on T cells expressing NK-cell markers. The second study's authors report: TCR beta cDNA libraries were prepared using 5'RACE template switching, which introduced a universal primer site and unique molecular identifiers.

The sample consisted of CD4+ T cells sorted from PBMCs, taken roughly 12 days after vaccination. These receptors came from a man aged 45-65 years who received an inactivated influenza vaccine. Donor details come from another sample of the same person, matched by shared clones.

This clonotype has just a few counts. The chain couples TRBV7-2 to TRBJ2-3; D assignment may be TRBD1 or TRBD2 (5 bases each). The V end lost 4 bases, the J end lost 0 bases, and 8 bases lay between the germline ends. CDR1 is SGHTA and CDR2 is FQGNSA in the germline V gene. The CDR3 is 14 residues long. The CDR3 coding sequence is TGTGCCAGCAGCTCGTGGGACAGCACAGATACGCAGTATTTT. It codes for CASSSWDSTDTQYF.

This chain uses TRBV7-2 with TRBJ2-7; 9 bases agree with TRBD2. The CDR3 is 14 amino acids. With V trimmed by 5 bases and J by 3 bases, 5 bases remained unmatched. Germline V gene sequence: CDR1 SGHTA, CDR2 FQGNSA. CDR3: CASSTGTSLYEQYF. CDR3 nucleotides: TGTGCCAGCAGCACCGGGACTAGCCTCTACGAGCAGTACTTC.

This clonotype showed up just a few times. The chain carries TRBV6-5 and TRBJ2-5, with D possibly being TRBD2 (6 bases). This CDR3 comprises 15 residues. V lost 2 bases and J lost 5, with 15 bases in between. The germline V gene encodes CDR1 MNHEY and CDR2 SVGAGI. CDR3 loop: CASSYDGRGWETQYF. CDR3 bases: TGTGCCAGCAGTTACGATGGGCGGGGCTGGGAGACCCAGTACTTC.

This clonotype has only a few counts. The gene calls are TRBV29-1 and TRBJ2-5; the D is unclear. V lost 3 bases, J lost 1 base, and 12 bases lay in between. Per germline, CDR1 SQVTM and CDR2 ANQGSEA. The CDR3 spans 14 residues. The CDR3 loop reads CSVELMEIQETQYF. The CDR3 DNA follows: TGCAGCGTTGAGTTGATGGAGATCCAAGAGACCCAGTACTTC.

The rearrangement uses TRBV5-1 and TRBJ2-7; D call uncertain. The germline V and J ends were trimmed by 5 bases and 7 bases, with 13 bases remaining between them. The CDR3 is 12 residues long. Germline V gene data show CDR1 as SGHRS and CDR2 as YFSETQ. CDR3 residues: CASREGVEEQYF. As DNA, the CDR3 is TGCGCCAGCAGAGAAGGAGTGGAAGAGCAGTACTTC.

This clonotype was detected only a few times. The V call is TRBV20-1, the J call TRBJ2-7; D uncertain. Germline V lookup: CDR1 DFQATT, CDR2 SNEGSKA (reference sequence). V shed 5 bases and J shed 7 bases, with 18 bases lying between them. The CDR3 totals 13 residues. The CDR3 coding sequence is TGCAGTGCTTCCCGCGCGGAAGCCGGGGAGCAGTACTTC. The encoded protein is CSASRAEAGEQYF.

The chain employs TRBV14 and TRBJ2-1; 10 nucleotides line up with TRBD2. After removal of 4 bases from V and 6 bases from J, the junction contained 18 bases not matched to a gene. Germline V gene data show CDR1 as SGHDN and CDR2 as FVKESK. The CDR3 totals 19 residues. CDR3 DNA: TGTGCCAGCAGCCTATCTTTGACTAGCGGGTCCCCGTGGGGCAATGAGCAGTTCTTC. This encodes CASSLSLTSGSPWGNEQFF. Full variable domain (missing parts from reference TRBV14 and TRBJ2-1): EAGVTQFPSHSVIEKGQTVTLRCDPISGHDNLYWYRRVMGKEIKFLLHFVKESKQDESGMPNNRFLAERTGGTYSTLKVQPAELEDSGVYFCASSLSLTSGSPWGNEQFFGPGTRLTVL.

The chain recombines TRBV20-1 with TRBJ2-1; weak D call: TRBD1 (5 bases). The CDR3 length is 13 residues. CDR1 is DFQATT, CDR2 SNEGSKA, per germline (reference sequence). Trimming took 3 bases from V and 7 from J, leaving 13 bases between them. CDR3 nucleotide sequence: TGCAGTGCTAGGGAAGACAGAAAGAATGAGCAGTTCTTC. This sequence encodes CSAREDRKNEQFF.

This clonotype was observed at least ten times. The rearrangement links TRBV5-1 to TRBJ2-7; TRBD1 aligns across 9 bases. Germline values: CDR1 SGHRS, CDR2 YFSETQ. The CDR3 is made up of 15 amino acids. Unmatched junction bases numbered 2, after V lost 1 base and J lost 0 bases. CDR3 nucleotide sequence: TGCGCCAGCAGCTTGTCGACAGGGGGCTCCTACGAGCAGTACTTC. It codes for CASSLSTGGSYEQYF.

There are a few counts of this clonotype. The rearrangement links TRBV2 to TRBJ2-2; D gene unclear. This CDR3 is 11 amino acids long. V was pared by 8 bases and J by 6 bases, with 7 bases between. Germline-derived CDR1 and CDR2 are SNHLY and FYNNEI. The CDR3 sequence is CASSVAGELFF. The CDR3 DNA sequence: TGTGCCAGCTCAGTTGCCGGGGAGCTGTTTTTT.

The genes are TRBV10-3 and TRBJ1-4; the match to TRBD1 covers 10 bases. CDR1 is ENHRY, CDR2 SYGVKD, per germline. Germline trimming cut 5 bases from V and 8 bases from J; bases unmatched to any gene: 2. The CDR3 has 13 amino acids. The CDR3 is CAISRDRGEKLFF. The CDR3 DNA reads TGTGCCATCAGTCGGGACAGGGGAGAAAAACTGTTTTTT.

This clonotype was detected only a few times. V is TRBV4-2 and J is TRBJ1-4; maybe TRBD1 (5 bases). The germline gives CDR1 LGHNA, CDR2 YNFKEQ. Trimming removed 1 base at V and 10 bases at J, with 19 bases between. The CDR3 spans 16 residues. The DNA of the CDR3 is TGTGCCAGCAGCCAAGCGTTGACGGGGGTTGGGGGAAAACTGTTTTTT. Its translation: CASSQALTGVGGKLFF.

In this sample, this clonotype turned up a few times. The V call is TRBV2, the J call TRBJ2-5; 9 nucleotides agree with TRBD1. Losses at the gene ends were 2 bases for V and 4 bases for J; bases not matched to a gene: 5. Germline CDR1 SNHLY, CDR2 FYNNEI. The CDR3 runs 15 residues. For the CDR3, the DNA is TGTGCCAGCAGTGAAAGCGGGACAGGGCTAGAGACCCAGTACTTC. Protein: CASSESGTGLETQYF.

Here the CDR3 DNA reads TGCAGTGGAAGGGGCTCCGGGAGGGCCGAGGAGACCCAGTACTTC. This sequence encodes CSGRGSGRAEETQYF. The chain combines TRBV20-1 with TRBJ2-5; 8 bases fit TRBD2. CDR3 length equals 15 residues. The V gene's germline CDR1 is DFQATT and CDR2 SNEGSKA (reference sequence). The V segment lost 7 bases and the J segment 5 bases; nucleotides outside the gene matches: 15.